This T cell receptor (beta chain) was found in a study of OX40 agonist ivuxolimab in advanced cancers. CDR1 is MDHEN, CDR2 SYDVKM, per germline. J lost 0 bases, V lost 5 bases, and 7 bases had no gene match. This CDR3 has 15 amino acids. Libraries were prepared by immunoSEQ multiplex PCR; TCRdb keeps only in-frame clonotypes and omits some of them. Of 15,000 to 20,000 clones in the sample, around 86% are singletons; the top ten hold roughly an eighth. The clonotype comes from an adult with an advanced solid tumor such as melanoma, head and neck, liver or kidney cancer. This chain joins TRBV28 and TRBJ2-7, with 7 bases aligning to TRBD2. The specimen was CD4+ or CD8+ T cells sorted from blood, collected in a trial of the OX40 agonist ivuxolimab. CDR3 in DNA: TGTGCCAGCAGTCCTCTAGCGGATAGCTCCTACGAGCAGTACTTC. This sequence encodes CASSPLADSSYEQYF.